A single sample gave rise to the 26 T cell receptor beta chains below, sequenced in a study of cytomegalovirus exposure and HLA in healthy donors. Primers included in the PCR were 60 Vbeta and 13 Jbeta primers. The repertoire was sequenced with immunoSEQ multiplex PCR; TCRdb's copy has only in-frame clones and lacks some. The sample consists of 120,000 or so clones, 60% to 85% of them appearing once. The sequenced sample consisted of PBMCs. These receptors originate from a man aged 25-40 years in good health and CMV-seronegative.

This clone has more than one count but fewer than ten. V and J are TRBV4-1 and TRBJ2-7; 8 nucleotides align to TRBD1. The CDR3 runs 15 residues. The ends lost 4 bases at V and 4 bases at J; junction bases unmatched: 9. Germline CDR1 and CDR2: MGHRA and YSYEKL. The CDR3 DNA reads as TGCGCCAGCAGCCCAACAGGGGACAGGCCTTACGAGCAGTACTTC. Its protein product is CASSPTGDRPYEQYF.

The chain has TRBV12-5 and TRBJ2-1; maybe TRBD2 (6 bases). The V gene's germline CDR1 is LGHNT and CDR2 FRNRAP. V dropped 7 bases and J dropped 6 bases, with 19 bases sitting between them. The CDR3 totals 15 residues. The DNA for the CDR3 is TGTGCTAGTGCTCGAACTAGCAACTCCGGCAATGAGCAGTTCTTC. As protein: CASARTSNSGNEQFF.

The gene calls are TRBV30 and TRBJ2-5; 7 bases are shared with TRBD1. J was trimmed by 4 bases and V by 2 bases; bases with no gene match: 4. The length of the CDR3 is 13 residues. Germline V gives CDR1 GTSNPN, CDR2 SVGIG (reference sequence). The CDR3, as DNA: TGTGCCTGGAGTCCAGGGGGTGTAGAGACCCAGTACTTC. Protein: CAWSPGGVETQYF.

The chain links TRBV4-3 to TRBJ2-1; D ambiguous. Germline V gene sequence: CDR1 LGHNA, CDR2 YSLEER. The V end was cut by 0 bases, the J end by 6 bases, with 12 bases between. The CDR3 length is 15 residues. CDR3 protein: CASSQDMWALNEQFF. DNA for the CDR3: TGCGCCAGCAGCCAAGATATGTGGGCTCTCAATGAGCAGTTCTTC.

This chain links TRBV4-3 with TRBJ1-3; 9 positions agree with TRBD1. V lost 1 base and J lost 0; bases outside the gene matches: 7. There are 18 residues in the CDR3. Germline-derived CDR1 and CDR2 are LGHNA and YSLEER. This CDR3 is CASSQGQGQGGSGNTIYF. The CDR3 bases are TGCGCCAGCAGCCAAGGCCAGGGACAGGGAGGCTCTGGAAACACCATATATTTT.

The rearrangement links TRBV30 to TRBJ1-2, with 12 bases identical to TRBD1. The CDR3 loop spans 14 amino acids. CDR1 and CDR2 from the germline V gene are GTSNPN and SVGIG (reference sequence). The junction had 4 bases not matched to a gene; V was cut back by 5 bases and J by 3 bases. The CDR3 region is CAWGGQGAYYGYTF. In DNA, the CDR3 is TGTGCCTGGGGGGGACAGGGGGCGTACTATGGCTACACCTTC. Complete variable domain (other parts from reference TRBV30 and TRBJ1-2): SQTIHQWPATLVQPVGSPLSLECTVEGTSNPNLYWYRQAAGRGLQLLFYSVGIGQISSEVPQNLSASRPQDRQFILSSKKLLLSDSGFYLCAWGGQGAYYGYTFGSGTRLTVV.

A single count supports this clone. The rearrangement links TRBV5-1 to TRBJ2-3; D gene unclear. The V end lost 0 bases, the J end lost 4 bases, and 6 bases lay between the germline ends. There are 13 residues in the CDR3. CDR1 and CDR2 from the germline V gene are SGHRS and YFSETQ. CDR3 coding DNA: TGCGCCAGCAGCTTGGGTCATGCAGATACGCAGTATTTT. The encoded protein is CASSLGHADTQYF.

In this sample, this clone turned up once. The chain carries TRBV27 and TRBJ1-6, with D hard to call. The CDR3 loop spans 16 amino acids. V gave up 5 bases and J gave up 9 bases, with 20 bases separating them. In germline, CDR1 is MNHEY, CDR2 SMNVEV (reference sequence). The DNA of the CDR3 is TGTGCCAGCAGTCGTTCAATTGAAGCGAGGATTTCACCCCTCCACTTT. The encoded protein is CASSRSIEARISPLHF.

This clone was counted only a few times. The J gene is TRBJ1-1, the V gene TRBV27; possibly TRBD1 for D (5 bases). Trimming cost V 3 bases and J 5 bases, with 16 bases left between them. This CDR3 has 15 amino acids. Looked up from germline, CDR1 is MNHEY and CDR2 is SMNVEV (reference sequence). The CDR3 sequence is CASSFVPRTPTEAFF. CDR3 sequence (DNA): TGTGCCAGCAGTTTCGTGCCCCGGACACCGACTGAAGCTTTCTTT.

The rearrangement links TRBV19 to TRBJ2-7; D gene unclear. Trimming pared 4 bases from V and 3 bases from J, leaving 4 bases between. The CDR3 totals 11 residues. Germline V lookup: CDR1 LNHDA, CDR2 SQIVND (reference sequence). CDR3 amino acids: CASSTGYEQYF. The DNA of the CDR3 is TGTGCCAGTAGTACAGGCTACGAGCAGTACTTC.

This chain joins TRBV11-3 and TRBJ1-1, with 9 bases that match TRBD1. This CDR3 contains 15 residues. The germline V gene has CDR1 SGHNT and CDR2 YENEEA. V dropped 0 bases and J dropped 5; count of bases not matched to a gene: 4. CDR3 sequence reads: CASSLDGTGRTEAFF. The CDR3 DNA sequence: TGTGCCAGCAGCTTAGATGGGACAGGGAGGACTGAAGCTTTCTTT.

The rearrangement joins TRBV4-3 to TRBJ1-6, with D maybe TRBD1 (6 bases). The CDR3 extends over 14 amino acids. V shed 6 bases and J shed 8 bases, with 14 bases lying between them. Germline V lookup: CDR1 LGHNA, CDR2 YSLEER. Written as DNA, the CDR3 is TGCGCCAGCAGACCGCAGGGGTTGGATTCACCCCTCCACTTT. It specifies CASRPQGLDSPLHF.

The rearrangement joins TRBV5-1 to TRBJ2-7, with D perhaps TRBD1 (6 bases). Trimming left V 0 bases short and J 2 bases short, with 9 bases between. This CDR3 region has 14 residues. Germline CDR1 is SGHRS and CDR2 is YFSETQ. The CDR3 region has the DNA TGCGCCAGCAGCTTGGATGGGACACCCTACGAGCAGTACTTC. This translates into CASSLDGTPYEQYF.

This clone was recorded only once. V is TRBV7-2 and J is TRBJ2-2, with TRBD2 as a possible D gene (7 bases). V dropped 1 base and J dropped 4 bases, with 10 bases sitting between them. Looked up from germline, CDR1 is SGHTA and CDR2 is FQGNSA. The CDR3 consists of 15 residues. The CDR3 is CASSLEGGFTGELFF. The CDR3 bases are TGTGCCAGCAGCTTAGAGGGGGGGTTCACCGGGGAGCTGTTTTTT.

The gene calls are TRBV10-1 and TRBJ1-2, with 8 bases aligning to TRBD1. The CDR3 runs 14 residues. The junction had 4 bases not matched to a gene; V was cut back by 7 bases and J by 0 bases. The V gene's germline CDR1 is WNHNN and CDR2 SYGVQD (reference sequence). Here the CDR3 reads CASKRTGPNYGYTF. The CDR3 nucleotides are TGCGCCAGCAAACGGACAGGGCCTAACTATGGCTACACCTTC.

The rearrangement joins TRBV5-4 to TRBJ2-7, with 7 bases that match TRBD2. CDR3 length equals 16 residues. Germline trimming cut 3 bases from V and 2 bases from J; bases unmatched to any gene: 11. The germline CDR1 and CDR2 sequences are SGHNT and YYREEE (reference sequence). In nucleotides, the CDR3 is TGTGCCAGCAGCTCCTTCCGGCCAGGGAGGGCCTACGAGCAGTACTTC. It yields the protein CASSSFRPGRAYEQYF.

This clone was observed a handful of times. J is TRBJ1-2 and V is TRBV4-3, with D unresolved. The CDR3 consists of 16 residues. V lost 0 bases and J lost 2, with 13 bases in between. CDR1 is LGHNA, CDR2 YSLEER, per germline. In DNA form, the CDR3 reads TGCGCCAGCAGCCAAGATCTTGAATGGCAGAACTATGGCTACACCTTC. Its translation: CASSQDLEWQNYGYTF.

The chain couples TRBV28 to TRBJ1-2; D is undetermined. The CDR3 is 13 amino acids. Germline CDR1 MDHEN, CDR2 SYDVKM. V lost 3 bases and J 4 bases, leaving 9 bases between the germline ends. Here the CDR3 reads CASSFGRGYGYTF. The DNA for the CDR3 is TGTGCCAGCAGTTTCGGACGGGGCTATGGCTACACCTTC.

The table lists this clone with a few counts. CDR3 sequence: CASSIEALAGGLRETQYF. CDR3 coding DNA: TGTGCCAGCAGCATAGAGGCACTAGCGGGGGGACTTCGGGAGACCCAGTACTTC. The chain carries TRBV7-2 and TRBJ2-5; TRBD2 agrees at 12 bases. The CDR3 contains 18 residues. Germline V CDR1 and CDR2: SGHTA, FQGNSA. With V trimmed by 5 bases and J by 5 bases, 15 bases remained unmatched.

V gene TRBV11-2 combines with J gene TRBJ2-3; maybe TRBD2 (7 bases). Trimming cost V 4 bases and J 3 bases, with 14 bases left between them. Germline CDR1 and CDR2: SGHAT and FQNNGV. This CDR3 has 15 amino acids. CDR3 in DNA: TGTGCCAGCAGCTCGGGGGGCGGGCAGACAGATACGCAGTATTTT. Residues: CASSSGGGQTDTQYF.

The chain carries TRBV4-2 and TRBJ1-1, with D maybe TRBD1 (5 bases). Per the germline V gene, CDR1 is LGHNA and CDR2 is YNFKEQ. This CDR3 region has 13 residues. The V and J ends lost 0 bases and 7 bases respectively, with 9 bases between them. CDR3 residues: CASSQEGVLEAFF. The CDR3 coding sequence is TGTGCCAGCAGCCAAGAAGGGGTCCTTGAAGCTTTCTTT.

V and J are TRBV5-1 and TRBJ2-3; tentatively, D is TRBD2 (6 bases). CDR1 is SGHRS and CDR2 is YFSETQ in the germline V gene. Between the trimmed V and J ends, which lost 2 bases and 6 bases, there was a span of 16 bases. This CDR3 has 15 residues. The CDR3 loop is CASSFRAGNLDTQYF. DNA of the CDR3: TGCGCCAGCAGCTTCCGTGCGGGAAACCTGGATACGCAGTATTTT. Using reference TRBV5-1 and TRBJ2-3 for the parts outside the CDR3, the full variable domain is KAGVTQTPRYLIKTRGQQVTLSCSPISGHRSVSWYQQTPGQGLQFLFEYFSETQRNKGNFPGRFSGRQFSNSRSEMNVSTLELGDSALYLCASSFRAGNLDTQYFGPGTRLTVL.

CDR3 in amino acids: CASSGAGSNTEAFF. CDR3 nucleotides: TGTGCCAGCAGCGGGGCAGGGTCGAACACTGAAGCTTTCTTT. The chain is built from TRBV9 and TRBJ1-1; D is possibly TRBD1 (5 bases). Between the trimmed V and J ends, which lost 3 bases and 1 base, there was a span of 10 bases. The germline V gene has CDR1 SGDLS and CDR2 YYNGEE. The CDR3 has 14 residues.

The chain links TRBV6-1 to TRBJ2-1; TRBD1 matches at 9 bases. After removal of 3 bases from V and 7 bases from J, the junction contained 10 bases not matched to a gene. The germline CDR1 and CDR2 sequences are MNHNS and SASEGT. This CDR3 has 16 residues. The CDR3 region has the DNA TGTGCCAGCAGTGATTTACAGGGGGCCGGCGGGAATGAGCAGTTCTTC. It specifies CASSDLQGAGGNEQFF.

The J gene is TRBJ2-1, the V gene TRBV7-2, with unresolved D. The V end was cut by 4 bases, the J end by 0 bases, with 4 bases between. CDR1 and CDR2 (germline): SGHTA, FQGNSA. The CDR3 loop spans 13 amino acids. The CDR3 DNA reads as TGTGCCAGCAGCTACAGCTCCTACAATGAGCAGTTCTTC. Translating it yields CASSYSSYNEQFF. Complete variable domain (other parts from reference TRBV7-2 and TRBJ2-1): GAGVSQSPSNKVTEKGKDVELRCDPISGHTALYWYRQSLGQGLEFLIYFQGNSAPDKSGLPSDRFSAERTGGSVSTLTIQRTQQEDSAVYLCASSYSSYNEQFFGPGTRLTVL.

The chain uses TRBV14 and TRBJ1-5; D perhaps matches TRBD1 (5 bases). V lost 4 bases to trimming and J lost 1 base, with 11 bases between them. The CDR3 runs to 15 residues. Germline CDR1 SGHDN, CDR2 FVKESK. CDR3 sequence (DNA): TGTGCCAGCAGCCTAGGACACCAGAGCAATCAGCCCCAGCATTTT. The encoded protein is CASSLGHQSNQPQHF. Using reference TRBV14 and TRBJ1-5 for the parts outside the CDR3, the full variable domain is EAGVTQFPSHSVIEKGQTVTLRCDPISGHDNLYWYRRVMGKEIKFLLHFVKESKQDESGMPNNRFLAERTGGTYSTLKVQPAELEDSGVYFCASSLGHQSNQPQHFGDGTRLSIL.